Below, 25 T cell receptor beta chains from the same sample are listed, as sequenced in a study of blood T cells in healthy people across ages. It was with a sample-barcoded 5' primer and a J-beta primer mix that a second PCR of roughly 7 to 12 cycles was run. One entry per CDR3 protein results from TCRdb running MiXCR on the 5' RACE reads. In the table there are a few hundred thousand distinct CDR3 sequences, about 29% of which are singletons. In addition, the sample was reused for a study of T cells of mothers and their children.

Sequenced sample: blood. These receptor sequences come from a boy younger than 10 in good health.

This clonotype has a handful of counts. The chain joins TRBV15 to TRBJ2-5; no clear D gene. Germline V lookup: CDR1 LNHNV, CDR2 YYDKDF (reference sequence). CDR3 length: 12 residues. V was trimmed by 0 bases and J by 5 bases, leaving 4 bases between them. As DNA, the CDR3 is TGTGCCACCAGCAGAGATCACGAGACCCAGTACTTC. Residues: CATSRDHETQYF.

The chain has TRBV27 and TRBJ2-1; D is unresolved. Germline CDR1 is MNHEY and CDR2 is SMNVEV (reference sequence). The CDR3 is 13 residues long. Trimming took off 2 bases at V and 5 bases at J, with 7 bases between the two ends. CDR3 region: CASSLPFNNEQFF. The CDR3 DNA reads TGTGCCAGCAGTTTACCCTTCAACAATGAGCAGTTCTTC.

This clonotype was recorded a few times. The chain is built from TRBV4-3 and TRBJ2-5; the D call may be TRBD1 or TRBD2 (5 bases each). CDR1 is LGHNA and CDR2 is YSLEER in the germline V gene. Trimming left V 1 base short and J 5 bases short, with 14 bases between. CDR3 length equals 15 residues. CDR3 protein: CASSQVWGRPETQYF. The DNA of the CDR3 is TGCGCCAGCAGCCAAGTTTGGGGGAGACCGGAGACCCAGTACTTC.

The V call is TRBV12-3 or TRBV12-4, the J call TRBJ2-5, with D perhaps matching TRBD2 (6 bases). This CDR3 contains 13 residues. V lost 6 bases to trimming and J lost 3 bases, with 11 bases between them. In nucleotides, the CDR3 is TGTGCCAGCAGACCGACTAGTAAAGAGACCCAGTACTTC. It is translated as CASRPTSKETQYF.

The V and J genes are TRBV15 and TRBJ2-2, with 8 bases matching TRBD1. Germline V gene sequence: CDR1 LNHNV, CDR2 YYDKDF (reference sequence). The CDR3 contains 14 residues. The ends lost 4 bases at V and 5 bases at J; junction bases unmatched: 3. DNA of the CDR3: TGTGCCACCAGCACCGACAGGGGTACCGGGGAGCTGTTTTTT. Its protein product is CATSTDRGTGELFF.

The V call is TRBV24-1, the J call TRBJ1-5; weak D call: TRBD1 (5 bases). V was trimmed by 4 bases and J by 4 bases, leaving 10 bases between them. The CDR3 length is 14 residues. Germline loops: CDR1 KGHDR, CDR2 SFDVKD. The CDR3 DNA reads TGTGCCACCAGTGACGCCTGGGGGAATCAGCCCCAGCATTTT. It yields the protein CATSDAWGNQPQHF.

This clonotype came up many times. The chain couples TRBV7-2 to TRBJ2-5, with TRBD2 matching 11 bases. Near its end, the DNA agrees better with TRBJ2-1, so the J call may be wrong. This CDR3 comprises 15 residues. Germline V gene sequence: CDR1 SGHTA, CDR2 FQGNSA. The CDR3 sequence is CASSATSGRLGEQFF. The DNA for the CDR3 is TGTGCCAGCAGCGCTACTAGCGGGAGATTGGGTGAGCAGTTCTTC.

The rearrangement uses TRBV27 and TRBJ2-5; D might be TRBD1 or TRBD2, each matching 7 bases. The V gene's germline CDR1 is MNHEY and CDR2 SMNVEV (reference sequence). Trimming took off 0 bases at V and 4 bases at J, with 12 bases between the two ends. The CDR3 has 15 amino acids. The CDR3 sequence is CASSLSRGRAETQYF. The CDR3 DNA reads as TGTGCCAGCAGTTTATCCAGGGGGAGGGCAGAGACCCAGTACTTC.

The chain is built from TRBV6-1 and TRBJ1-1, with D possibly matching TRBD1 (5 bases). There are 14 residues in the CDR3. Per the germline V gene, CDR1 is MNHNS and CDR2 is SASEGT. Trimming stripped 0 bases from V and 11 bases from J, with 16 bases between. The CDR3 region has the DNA TGTGCCAGCAGTGAAGCGGGGCAGGCCCCCGGGGCTTTCTTT. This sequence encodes CASSEAGQAPGAFF.

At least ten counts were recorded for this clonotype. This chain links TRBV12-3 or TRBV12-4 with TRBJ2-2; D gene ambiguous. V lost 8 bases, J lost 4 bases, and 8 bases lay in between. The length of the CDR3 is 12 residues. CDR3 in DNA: TGTGCCAGCGGTGTCCTCACCGGGGAGCTGTTTTTT. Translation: CASGVLTGELFF.

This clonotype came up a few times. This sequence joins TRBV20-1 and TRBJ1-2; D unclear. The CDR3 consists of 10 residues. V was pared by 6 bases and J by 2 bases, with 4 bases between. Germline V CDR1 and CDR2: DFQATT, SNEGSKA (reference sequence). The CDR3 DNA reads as TGCAGTGCAGGCAACTATGGCTACACCTTC. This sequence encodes CSAGNYGYTF.

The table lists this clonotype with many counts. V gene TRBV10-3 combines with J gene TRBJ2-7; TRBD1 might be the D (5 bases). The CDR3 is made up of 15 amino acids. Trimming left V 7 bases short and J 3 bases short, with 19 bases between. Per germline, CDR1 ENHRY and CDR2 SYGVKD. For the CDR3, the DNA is TGTGCCATCAAAATCCCGACGGAAGGGGTCTACGAGCAGTACTTC. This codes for CAIKIPTEGVYEQYF.

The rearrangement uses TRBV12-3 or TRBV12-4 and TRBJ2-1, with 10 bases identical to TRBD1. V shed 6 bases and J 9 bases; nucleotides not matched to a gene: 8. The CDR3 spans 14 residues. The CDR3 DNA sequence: TGTGCCAGCAGGCTGGGACAGGGGCAGGGTGAGCAGTTCTTC. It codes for CASRLGQGQGEQFF.

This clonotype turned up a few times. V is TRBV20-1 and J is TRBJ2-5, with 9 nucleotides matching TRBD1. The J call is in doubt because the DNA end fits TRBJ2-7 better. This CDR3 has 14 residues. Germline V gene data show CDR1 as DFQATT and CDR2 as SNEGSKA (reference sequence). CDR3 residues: CSATGTGSSYEQYF. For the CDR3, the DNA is TGCAGTGCGACCGGGACAGGGTCCTCCTACGAGCAGTACTTC.

This CDR3 reads CASSRPGQESPLHF. The CDR3 DNA is TGTGCCAGCTCACGTCCGGGACAAGAATCACCCCTCCACTTT. The chain uses TRBV18 and TRBJ1-6; perhaps TRBD1 as D (6 bases). V gave up 4 bases and J gave up 10 bases, with 14 bases separating them. CDR3 length: 14 amino acids. Germline lookup yields CDR1 KGHSH and CDR2 LQKENI. The full variable domain, with the rest looked up from reference TRBV18 and TRBJ1-6, is NAGVMQNPRHLVRRRGQEARLRCSPMKGHSHVYWYRQLPEEGLKFMVYLQKENIIDESGMPKERFSAEFPKEGPSILRIQQVVRGDSAAYFCASSRPGQESPLHFGNGTRLTVT.

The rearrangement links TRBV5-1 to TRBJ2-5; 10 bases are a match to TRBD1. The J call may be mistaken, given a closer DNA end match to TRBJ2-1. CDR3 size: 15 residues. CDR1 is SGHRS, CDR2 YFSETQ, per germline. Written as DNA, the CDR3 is TGCGCCAGCAGCTTGGGACAGGGGGCTCTCTATGAGCAGTTCTTC. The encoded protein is CASSLGQGALYEQFF.

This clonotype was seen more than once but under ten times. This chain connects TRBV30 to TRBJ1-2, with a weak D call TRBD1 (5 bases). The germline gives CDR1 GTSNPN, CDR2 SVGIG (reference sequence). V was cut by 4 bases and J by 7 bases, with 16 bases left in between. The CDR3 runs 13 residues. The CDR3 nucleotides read TGTGCCTGGACCCCGCGGGGGGAGGCTGGCTACACCTTC. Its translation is CAWTPRGEAGYTF.

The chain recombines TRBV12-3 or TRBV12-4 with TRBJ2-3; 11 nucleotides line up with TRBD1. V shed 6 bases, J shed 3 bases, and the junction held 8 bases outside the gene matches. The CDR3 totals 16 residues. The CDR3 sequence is CASRSGTGGGTDTQYF. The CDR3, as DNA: TGTGCCAGCAGGTCCGGGACAGGGGGTGGGACAGATACGCAGTATTTT.

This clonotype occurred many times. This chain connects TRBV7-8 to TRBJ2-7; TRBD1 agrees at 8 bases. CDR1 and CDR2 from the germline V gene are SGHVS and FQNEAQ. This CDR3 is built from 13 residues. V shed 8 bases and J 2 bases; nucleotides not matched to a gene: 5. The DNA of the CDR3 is TGTGCCAGCGGACAGGGTTACACCTACGAGCAGTACTTC. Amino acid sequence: CASGQGYTYEQYF.

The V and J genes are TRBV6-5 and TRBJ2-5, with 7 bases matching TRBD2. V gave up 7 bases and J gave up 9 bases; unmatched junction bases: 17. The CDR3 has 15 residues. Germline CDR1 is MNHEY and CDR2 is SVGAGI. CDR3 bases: TGTGCCAGCACTCCGACTAGCCCCAAGAGAGGGGCCCAGTACTTC. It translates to CASTPTSPKRGAQYF.

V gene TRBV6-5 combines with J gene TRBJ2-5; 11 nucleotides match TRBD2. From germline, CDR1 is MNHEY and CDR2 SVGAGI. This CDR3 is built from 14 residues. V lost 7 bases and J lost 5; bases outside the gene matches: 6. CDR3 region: CASTNSGRGETQYF. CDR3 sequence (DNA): TGTGCCAGCACCAATAGCGGGAGGGGGGAGACCCAGTACTTC.

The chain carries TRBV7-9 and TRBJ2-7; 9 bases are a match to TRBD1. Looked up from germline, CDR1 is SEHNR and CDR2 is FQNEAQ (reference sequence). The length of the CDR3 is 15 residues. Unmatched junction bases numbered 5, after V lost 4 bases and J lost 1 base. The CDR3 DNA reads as TGTGCCAGCAGCTCCGGGACAGGGTCATCCTACGAGCAGTACTTC. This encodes CASSSGTGSSYEQYF.

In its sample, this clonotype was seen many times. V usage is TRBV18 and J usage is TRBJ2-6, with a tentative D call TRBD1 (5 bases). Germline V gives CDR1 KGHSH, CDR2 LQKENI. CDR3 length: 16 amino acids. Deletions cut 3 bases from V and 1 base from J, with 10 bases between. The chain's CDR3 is CASSPNRGSGANVLTF. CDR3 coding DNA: TGTGCCAGCTCACCGAATAGGGGATCTGGGGCCAACGTCCTGACTTTC.

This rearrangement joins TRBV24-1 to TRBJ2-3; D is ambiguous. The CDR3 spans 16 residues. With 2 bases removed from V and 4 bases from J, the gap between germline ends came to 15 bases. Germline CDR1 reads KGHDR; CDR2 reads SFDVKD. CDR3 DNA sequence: TGTGCCACCAGTGATTGGAAAAAGCCCTCACCAGATACGCAGTATTTT. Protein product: CATSDWKKPSPDTQYF.

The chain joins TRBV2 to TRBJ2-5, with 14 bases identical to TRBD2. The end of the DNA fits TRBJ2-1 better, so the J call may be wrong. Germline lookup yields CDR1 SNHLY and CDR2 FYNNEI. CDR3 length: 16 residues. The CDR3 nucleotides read TGTGCCAGCAGTCCCCGGACTAGCGGGGGGCACCTAGGGCAGTTCTTC. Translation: CASSPRTSGGHLGQFF.